The T cell receptor beta chain described here comes from a study of blood T cell repertoires in COVID-19 (dated by TCRdb to about 2020). Notes on the research overall: Samples covering the acute and convalescent phases of COVID-19 were provided by collaborators in the United States, Italy and Spain. The prospective study material was composed of cDNA or gDNA derived from T cells, B-cell-depleted T cells, or PBMCs. Subjects who had been exposed to COVID-19, were actively infected with it, or had recovered from it provided the deeply sampled blood TCRbeta repertoires that made up the dataset. The repertoires were released in a freely available public database intended as a resource for research on the immune response to SARS-CoV-2. Samples were obtained from the ongoing ImmuneRACE study (first 160 participants) and from over 1,000 subjects provided by 6 global collaborators. The sample metadata nearly always contained a de-identified subject ID, COVID-19 status, age in years and sex. Where HLA class I and class II types were available, the types were taken from metadata supplied by the sample provider, not from assay-based typing. The full study reports these points: How much clinical and demographic metadata was included differed by source and by participant, and the metadata was provided uncurated.

This clone was counted only a few times. It has no known antigen specificity. It has no much larger one-base neighbor in the sample; base qualities were not kept. V is clipped by 5 bases and J by 0 bases, and the sequence between their germline boundaries is 10 bases long. The CDR3 runs 14 amino acids, cysteine and phenylalanine included. This entry keeps only the CDR3 DNA: 42 bases, framed from base 1. CDR1 and CDR2, per the germline V gene, are KGHSH and LQKENI. The immunoSEQ Assay, a bias-controlled multiplex PCR, was used to amplify TCRbeta CDR3 regions from genomic DNA. On the authors' methods: The number of nucleated cells in each sample was estimated by amplification of reference gene primers within the assay. Sequence reads were collapsed and filtered to measure the absolute abundance of every unique TCRbeta CDR3 rearrangement. For each sample, productive Simpson clonality was calculated by taking the square root of Simpson's diversity index across productive rearrangements. Imported from immuneACCESS, the table was reduced by TCRdb to in-frame sequences with V and J called. These copies leave out some clones; in studies compared against another copy, an unresolved V gene accounts for under half, and the cause of the remainder is not known. V, J and clone size are taken as reported in that table, and D and trimming were inferred from the DNA itself. In all, the sample holds fewer than 250,000 clones, and about 85% of those were seen once. The leading ten clones occupy approximately 0.97% of the sample.

One collaborating source in Seattle enrolled patients during active infection and followed them longitudinally through the course of disease. The collaborating institutions used their own protocols to collect whole blood in K2EDTA tubes. For TCRbeta analysis, collaborator samples were shipped as frozen whole blood, as isolated PBMCs, or as DNA extracted from either sample type. The sequence was collected from a man in his sixties with COVID-19, enrolled during active disease. The sample was peripheral blood. Recombination linked TRBV18 to TRBJ1-1; a confident D gene designation cannot be given. Read as DNA, the sequence is TGTGCCAGCTCATTTTCTAAAGTGAACACTGAAGCTTTCTTT. Translated, this gives CASSFSKVNTEAFF.